This entry lists 8 T cell receptor beta chains sequenced from one sample in a study of T cells in tuberculosis. Sequenced by immunoSEQ multiplex PCR; TCRdb stores in-frame clones only, minus some. The sample contains tens of thousands of clones, about 95% of which appear only once. Time point denoted: new active TB diagnosis, blood taken before or within 7 days of starting treatment. The material was PBMCs, obtained at tuberculosis diagnosis. The receptors derive from an adult with tuberculosis.

J is TRBJ1-1 and V is TRBV27; tentative D call: TRBD1 (5 bases). The V gene lost 10 bases and the J gene lost 1 base, with 19 bases spanning the gap. The CDR3 contains 15 residues. Germline V gene lookup returns CDR1 MNHEY and CDR2 SMNVEV (reference sequence). The CDR3 sequence: CATRGSGGGNTEAFF. CDR3 DNA: TGTGCCACGAGGGGAAGCGGGGGAGGGAACACTGAAGCTTTCTTT.

The chain recombines TRBV5-1 with TRBJ1-2; TRBD1 matches 9 bases. Losses at the gene ends were 10 bases for V and 8 bases for J; bases not matched to a gene: 15. Germline values: CDR1 SGHRS, CDR2 YFSETQ. This CDR3 region has 14 residues. The chain's CDR3 is CARDRVSLSRGYTF. The DNA for the CDR3 is TGCGCCCGGGACAGGGTTTCCCTTTCGAGAGGCTACACCTTC.

This clone appeared once. The V call is TRBV2, the J call TRBJ2-1, with 10 bases identical to TRBD2. Trimming took 11 bases from V and 4 from J; bases not matched to a gene: 8. The germline V gene encodes CDR1 SNHLY and CDR2 FYNNEI. This CDR3 comprises 14 residues. CDR3 DNA sequence: TGTGCCGGCGAGGGACTAGCGCGATACAATGAGCAGTTCTTC. Amino acids: CAGEGLARYNEQFF.

The chain joins TRBV21-1 to TRBJ2-7; the table gives TRBD1 as D, unverified against the DNA. TRBV21-1 is described as a pseudogene. This CDR3 is 18 amino acids long. For the CDR3, the DNA is TGTGCCAGCAGCAAAGACGGTCTCTTGGGGCAGCAGCCCTACGAGCAGTACTTC. It codes for CASSKDGLLGQQPYEQYF.

The chain is built from TRBV30 and TRBJ1-6; 7 positions match TRBD1. Germline assignment: CDR1 GTSNPN and CDR2 SVGIG (reference sequence). The V and J ends lost 0 bases and 4 bases, in that order; junction bases with no gene match: 0. The length of the CDR3 is 14 residues. The CDR3 DNA follows: TGTGCCTGGAGTGTGGGACAGTATAATTCACCCCTCCACTTT. It is translated as CAWSVGQYNSPLHF.

The gene calls are TRBV7-3 and TRBJ2-1; D gene ambiguous. Germline CDR1 SGHTA, CDR2 FQGTGA. Trimming took 0 bases from V and 2 from J, leaving 8 bases between them. The CDR3 spans 15 residues. CDR3 residues: CASSLTRSTYNEQFF. CDR3 DNA sequence: TGTGCCAGCAGCTTAACACGGTCGACCTACAATGAGCAGTTCTTC.

The table lists this clone with a count of one. This chain uses TRBV28 with TRBJ2-1; 13 nucleotides agree with TRBD2. The CDR3 consists of 19 residues. The germline CDR1 and CDR2 sequences are MDHEN and SYDVKM. With 4 bases clipped from V and 2 bases from J, the junction kept 11 bases outside the gene matches. CDR3 sequence: CASSSLRTSGRIPYNEQFF. In DNA, the CDR3 is TGTGCCAGCAGTTCTCTCCGGACTAGCGGGAGAATACCCTACAATGAGCAGTTCTTC.

This clone was observed a single time. The V call is TRBV12-2, the J call TRBJ2-7; the table's D call TRBD2 went unverified against the DNA. TRBV12-2 is labeled a pseudogene. The CDR3 length is 14 residues. The DNA for the CDR3 is TGTGCAAGTCGCTTACGGGGAGGGTACTACGAGCAGTACTTC. Protein: CASRLRGGYYEQYF.